This T cell receptor (beta chain) was sequenced during a study of blood T cell repertoires in COVID-19. The assay was immunoSEQ multiplex PCR, and TCRdb's table has in-frame clones only and misses some. The sample has around 140,000 clones; roughly 83% are singletons. The CDR3 runs 16 residues. V was trimmed by 3 bases and J by 1 base, leaving 14 bases between them. From germline, CDR1 is KGHSH and CDR2 LQKENI. Sequenced input: peripheral blood. V and J are TRBV18 and TRBJ2-3, with D perhaps TRBD1 (5 bases). This clonotype originated in a man between 60 and 75 years old with acute or convalescent COVID-19. CDR3 sequence reads: CASSPWGPRGTDTQYF. CDR3 nucleotides: TGTGCCAGCTCACCTTGGGGCCCCCGGGGCACAGATACGCAGTATTTT. Together with reference TRBV18 and TRBJ2-3, the CDR3 gives the full variable domain: NAGVMQNPRHLVRRRGQEARLRCSPMKGHSHVYWYRQLPEEGLKFMVYLQKENIIDESGMPKERFSAEFPKEGPSILRIQQVVRGDSAAYFCASSPWGPRGTDTQYFGPGTRLTVL.